Listed here are 24 T cell receptor beta chains from one sample, sequenced in a study of control samples from healthy donors and cancer patients. Some clones are missing from TCRdb's copy, which holds only in-frame ones; the method was immunoSEQ multiplex PCR. The profile shows over 100,000 clones, roughly 90% of them singletons. Sequenced: blood. These receptors all stem from a man aged 40-50 years in good health.

This chain joins TRBV2 and TRBJ2-4; tentative D call: TRBD2 (5 bases). The CDR3 has 13 residues. CDR1 is SNHLY and CDR2 is FYNNEI in the germline V gene. Trimming took 4 bases from V and 6 from J, leaving 10 bases between them. Here the CDR3 reads CASSGELRNIQYF. The CDR3 DNA is TGTGCCAGCAGTGGGGAGCTCAGAAACATTCAGTACTTC.

This chain joins TRBV5-1 and TRBJ2-7; D ambiguous. This CDR3 has 12 residues. Germline assignment: CDR1 SGHRS and CDR2 YFSETQ. V was shortened by 5 bases and J by 6 bases, with 12 bases between the two germline ends. The CDR3 DNA reads as TGCGCCAGCAGGGCAGATACCGGCGAGCAGTACTTC. It specifies CASRADTGEQYF.

The CDR3 DNA follows: TGTGCCAGCTCCGGGACCCCCCATAAAGAGACCCAGTACTTC. The encoded protein is CASSGTPHKETQYF. The V gene is TRBV6-5, the J gene TRBJ2-5, with D possibly being TRBD1 or TRBD2 (5 bases each). The V end lost 8 bases, the J end lost 3 bases, and 16 bases lay between the germline ends. Germline V gene sequence: CDR1 MNHEY, CDR2 SVGAGI. CDR3 length: 14 amino acids.

The chain recombines TRBV10-3 with TRBJ1-2; 8 bases fit TRBD1. Trimming at V came to 5 bases and at J to 4 bases, leaving 9 bases not matched to a gene. The CDR3 loop spans 15 amino acids. CDR1 ENHRY and CDR2 SYGVKD come from the germline V gene. Written as DNA, the CDR3 is TGTGCCATCAGTTCTTTGACAGGGGTACTCTATGGCTACACCTTC. Translation gives CAISSLTGVLYGYTF.

This chain links TRBV5-8 with TRBJ1-3, with 9 bases aligning to TRBD1. Germline loops: CDR1 SGHTS, CDR2 YDEGEE. This CDR3 spans 14 amino acids. V shed 5 bases, J shed 2 bases, and the junction held 2 bases outside the gene matches. The CDR3 nucleotides are TGTGCCAGCAGGAACAGGGGGCCTGGAAACACCATATATTTT. This encodes CASRNRGPGNTIYF.

The chain links TRBV19 to TRBJ1-1, with D unclear. There are 14 residues in the CDR3. The germline gives CDR1 LNHDA, CDR2 SQIVND (reference sequence). Trimming took off 3 bases at V and 2 bases at J, with 10 bases between the two ends. The CDR3 nucleotides are TGTGCCAGTAGTATTGAACGGTTCAACACTGAAGCTTTCTTT. Its translation is CASSIERFNTEAFF.

The chain carries TRBV19 and TRBJ2-3; D may match TRBD1 or TRBD2 (5 bases each). CDR1 is LNHDA and CDR2 is SQIVND in the germline V gene (reference sequence). The CDR3 has 15 amino acids. V lost 9 bases and J 2 bases, leaving 18 bases between the germline ends. The CDR3 is CASQGRRGFTDTQYF. The CDR3 bases are TGTGCCAGCCAAGGCCGCCGGGGCTTCACAGATACGCAGTATTTT. Looking up the rest from reference TRBV19 and TRBJ2-3 gives the full variable domain: DGGITQSPKYLFRKEGQNVTLSCEQNLNHDAMYWYRQDPGQGLRLIYYSQIVNDFQKGDIAEGYSVSREKKESFPLTVTSAQKNPTAFYLCASQGRRGFTDTQYFGPGTRLTVL.

This clone came up a few times. The chain combines TRBV19 with TRBJ1-1; TRBD1 is a possible D gene (5 bases). V lost 0 bases, J lost 0 bases, and 5 bases lay in between. This CDR3 has 14 residues. Germline-derived CDR1 and CDR2 are LNHDA and SQIVND (reference sequence). The CDR3 loop is CASSIEGVNTEAFF. For the CDR3, the DNA is TGTGCCAGTAGTATAGAAGGGGTGAACACTGAAGCTTTCTTT.

The V and J genes are TRBV4-2 and TRBJ2-5, with unresolved D. This CDR3 has 12 amino acids. V lost 4 bases and J 0 bases, leaving 3 bases between the germline ends. Germline loops: CDR1 LGHNA, CDR2 YNFKEQ. CDR3 DNA: TGTGCCAGCAGCCGGTACCAAGAGACCCAGTACTTC. Its translation: CASSRYQETQYF.

The table lists this clone with a few counts. The chain's CDR3 is CASSYQRGSPLHF. The CDR3 coding sequence is TGTGCCAGCAGTTACCAAAGGGGTTCACCCCTCCACTTT. The chain carries TRBV2 and TRBJ1-6; D may be TRBD1 (5 bases). Trimming shortened V by 5 bases and J by 9 bases, and 11 bases separated the two germline ends. The CDR3 is made up of 13 amino acids. Germline loops: CDR1 SNHLY, CDR2 FYNNEI.

The chain recombines TRBV5-1 with TRBJ2-5; D possibly matches TRBD1 or TRBD2 (6 bases each). CDR1 and CDR2 from the germline V gene are SGHRS and YFSETQ. The V end was cut by 0 bases, the J end by 4 bases, with 10 bases between. The CDR3 runs 14 residues. CDR3 bases: TGCGCCAGCAGCTTGGCGGGGGCGGGAGAGACCCAGTACTTC. It codes for CASSLAGAGETQYF.

V is TRBV9 and J is TRBJ1-3; D unresolved. V shed 3 bases and J shed 0 bases, with 4 bases lying between them. Germline CDR1 is SGDLS and CDR2 is YYNGEE. The CDR3 loop spans 13 amino acids. CDR3 residues: CASSETSGNTIYF. The CDR3 DNA sequence: TGTGCCAGCAGCGAAACCTCTGGAAACACCATATATTTT.

This rearrangement joins TRBV10-3 to TRBJ2-1; D could derive from TRBD1 or TRBD2 (5 bases each). This CDR3 comprises 16 residues. CDR1 and CDR2 from the germline V gene are ENHRY and SYGVKD. The V end was cut by 7 bases, the J end by 0 bases, with 16 bases between. The CDR3 DNA reads as TGTGCCATCACGGGGCAGCCCCCTGGCTCCTACAATGAGCAGTTCTTC. This sequence encodes CAITGQPPGSYNEQFF.

The rearrangement links TRBV5-1 to TRBJ2-2, with D tentatively TRBD2 (5 bases). This CDR3 contains 14 residues. The germline V gene has CDR1 SGHRS and CDR2 YFSETQ. Trimming took off 5 bases at V and 4 bases at J, with 12 bases between the two ends. The CDR3 loop is CASRRPAGTGELFF. DNA for the CDR3: TGCGCCAGCAGACGGCCTGCGGGCACCGGGGAGCTGTTTTTT.

This rearrangement joins TRBV6-5 to TRBJ1-1; D unresolved. The CDR3 spans 12 residues. The germline V gene has CDR1 MNHEY and CDR2 SVGAGI. V lost 2 bases and J lost 10, with 11 bases in between. CDR3 bases: TGTGCCAGCAGTTACCAATCGGGGTTAGCTTTCTTT. Amino acid sequence: CASSYQSGLAFF.

J is TRBJ2-2 and V is TRBV3-1 (or the pseudogene TRBV3-2), with D perhaps given as TRBD1 or TRBD2 (6 bases each). There are 16 residues in the CDR3. Germline CDR1 and CDR2: LGHDT and YNNKEL (reference sequence). With 0 bases removed from V and 4 bases from J, the gap between germline ends came to 12 bases. The CDR3 region is CASSQELGGGTGELFF. The CDR3 coding sequence is TGTGCCAGCAGCCAAGAACTCGGGGGCGGCACCGGGGAGCTGTTTTTT.

This clone was seen just once. The chain joins TRBV15 to TRBJ2-7; 10 bases match TRBD2. The CDR3 is 17 residues long. J gave up 1 base and V 0 bases, and 6 bases lay outside the gene matches. The V gene's germline CDR1 is LNHNV and CDR2 YYDKDF (reference sequence). The CDR3 DNA follows: TGTGCCACCAGCAGAGATCAATCTAGCGGGGGTTCCTACGAGCAGTACTTC. It yields the protein CATSRDQSSGGSYEQYF.

A note on this clone: An end of the junction does not agree with germline; a read error may underlie this. This sequence joins TRBV10-3 and TRBJ1-6; D is uncertain. The germline gives CDR1 ENHRY, CDR2 SYGVKD. This CDR3 has 14 amino acids. The CDR3 region is CAIGLGADNPPLHF. The CDR3 DNA follows: TGTGCCATCGGGTTGGGCGCAGATAATCCACCCCTCCACTTT.

The chain couples TRBV5-4 to TRBJ2-5; TRBD1 matches at 10 bases. V dropped 3 bases and J dropped 6; count of bases not matched to a gene: 5. CDR3 size: 14 residues. Germline values: CDR1 SGHNT, CDR2 YYREEE (reference sequence). The CDR3 is CASSSRDRGQTQYF. The CDR3 nucleotides are TGTGCCAGCAGCTCCCGGGACAGGGGACAGACCCAGTACTTC.

The chain recombines TRBV28 with TRBJ1-5, with D uncertain. V was trimmed by 5 bases and J by 4 bases, leaving 12 bases between them. The germline V gene encodes CDR1 MDHEN and CDR2 SYDVKM. The CDR3 consists of 14 residues. CDR3 in DNA: TGTGCCAGCAGTCCCGCACTTCTTAATCAGCCCCAGCATTTT. Its translation: CASSPALLNQPQHF.

The chain combines TRBV25-1 with TRBJ2-1; D gene ambiguous. The V end was cut by 6 bases, the J end by 7 bases, with 4 bases between. Per germline, CDR1 MGHDK and CDR2 SYGVNS. The CDR3 is 10 amino acids. CDR3 in amino acids: CASSSNEQFF. In nucleotides, the CDR3 is TGTGCCAGCAGCTCGAATGAGCAGTTCTTC.

This chain connects TRBV9 to TRBJ2-2; the D is unclear. V was clipped by 1 base and J by 9 bases, with 13 bases between them. CDR1 is SGDLS and CDR2 is YYNGEE in the germline V gene. The CDR3 extends over 14 amino acids. The CDR3 loop is CASSVSPSPWELFF. CDR3 DNA: TGTGCCAGCAGCGTATCCCCCTCACCGTGGGAGCTGTTTTTT.

The chain has TRBV19 and TRBJ2-7; D uncertain. Germline CDR1 and CDR2: LNHDA and SQIVND (reference sequence). The CDR3 has 15 amino acids. V lost 2 bases and J 5 bases, leaving 16 bases between the germline ends. CDR3 sequence: CASSILMGLFDEQYF. The CDR3 DNA sequence: TGTGCCAGTAGTATATTAATGGGGTTATTCGACGAGCAGTACTTC.

This chain connects TRBV2 to TRBJ2-1, with no clear D. From germline, CDR1 is SNHLY and CDR2 FYNNEI. This CDR3 is 10 amino acids long. The ends were cut back, 2 bases at V and 15 bases at J, with 8 bases in the middle. CDR3 region: CASSETVAFF. The CDR3 DNA follows: TGTGCCAGCAGTGAAACAGTGGCGTTCTTC.